The rows below give T cell receptor beta chains drawn from one sample of a study of blood T cell repertoires in COVID-19. Clones were sequenced by immunoSEQ multiplex PCR, and TCRdb holds only the in-frame ones, with some missing. The sample records 50,000 to 65,000 clones, around four fifths being singletons. The sequenced sample consisted of peripheral blood. Every receptor here comes from a human donor in a cohort sampled during active COVID-19. CDR3s leave out the opening cysteine and the closing phenylalanine or tryptophan. The D gene is left open where the match is weak. A clone size is listed for some rows: how often the clone was seen (once, few, many), or a class if it is expanded.

v_gene	abundance	d_gene	len	j_gene	CDR3aa
TRBV19	.	TRBD1	13	TRBJ2-2	ASTARGGWTGELF
TRBV5-1	.	.	15	TRBJ1-3	ASSLYQGPTSGNTIY
TRBV9	.	TRBD1	12	TRBJ1-2	ASSVGVGQGGYT
TRBV3-1/TRBV3-2	.	.	12	TRBJ1-2	ASRAMTLGSGYT
TRBV5-1	few	TRBD2	13	TRBJ2-7	ASSLAGGYSYEQY
TRBV10-3	.	TRBD1	13	TRBJ1-5	AISETGQGNQPQH
TRBV6-6	.	.	10	TRBJ2-1	ASSFRTGEQF
TRBV19	.	TRBD1	12	TRBJ1-1	ASSMGDRESMAF
TRBV9	once	.	11	TRBJ2-5	ASSAFREETQY
TRBV5-1	.	TRBD1	15	TRBJ1-4	ASSFFGRQGAGGKVF
TRBV19	.	.	9	TRBJ1-2	ASSDRDGYT
TRBV19	.	TRBD2	17	TRBJ2-1	ASSIDLSLSGTSYNEQF
TRBV4-1	.	TRBD2	13	TRBJ2-7	ASSQELAGAYEQY
TRBV5-4	.	TRBD1	13	TRBJ2-5	ASSWGQGREETQY
TRBV6-6	.	.	14	TRBJ1-4	ASSSLTGTTNEKLF
TRBV5-4	.	TRBD2	13	TRBJ2-3	ASSPGTSGGETQY
TRBV4-1	.	.	14	TRBJ1-6	ASSQVMGQYNSPLH
TRBV2	.	TRBD1	12	TRBJ1-6	ASRYRGGSSPLH
TRBV19	.	.	13	TRBJ2-1	ASSPYLSSYNEQF
TRBV7-9	.	.	12	TRBJ2-7	ASSLSDPRYEQY
TRBV18	.	TRBD2	13	TRBJ2-5	ASSPRPSGDETQY
TRBV6-1	.	TRBD1	13	TRBJ1-5	ASSDLTGGGRPQH
TRBV29-1	.	.	12	TRBJ2-5	SVDDMGRQETQY
TRBV15	.	.	11	TRBJ1-1	ATQEGAKTEAF
TRBV19	.	TRBD2	17	TRBJ2-1	ASIPKTTSGGSSYNEQF
TRBV6-6	.	TRBD1	13	TRBJ1-2	ASSFATGGGYGYT
TRBV19	.	.	14	TRBJ1-5	ASSIESTTRNQPQH
TRBV5-1	.	TRBD2	14	TRBJ2-1	ASSLEASGFYNEQF
TRBV2	.	.	13	TRBJ2-3	ASTPRFTSTDTQY
TRBV7-8	.	.	13	TRBJ2-2	ASSLSPLNTGELF
TRBV10-2	.	.	12	TRBJ1-5	ASSPAGGDQPQH
TRBV27	.	.	13	TRBJ2-7	ASSLSPGAAYEQY
TRBV5-1	.	.	12	TRBJ1-5	ASSPGESNQPQH
TRBV5-1	.	TRBD2	12	TRBJ2-7	ASSLVGTTYEQY
TRBV18	.	.	12	TRBJ2-3	ASVSGTETDTQY
TRBV10-1	medium-sized	.	12	TRBJ2-1	ASSPGLPVGEQF
TRBV2	.	.	10	TRBJ2-7	AGGVGGYEQY
TRBV27	once	TRBD1	11	TRBJ1-2	ASSPEGARGYT
TRBV7-6	once	TRBD2	12	TRBJ2-2	ASSPWEGPGELF
TRBV3-1/TRBV3-2	.	.	14	TRBJ2-3	ASSQDLRWSTDTQY